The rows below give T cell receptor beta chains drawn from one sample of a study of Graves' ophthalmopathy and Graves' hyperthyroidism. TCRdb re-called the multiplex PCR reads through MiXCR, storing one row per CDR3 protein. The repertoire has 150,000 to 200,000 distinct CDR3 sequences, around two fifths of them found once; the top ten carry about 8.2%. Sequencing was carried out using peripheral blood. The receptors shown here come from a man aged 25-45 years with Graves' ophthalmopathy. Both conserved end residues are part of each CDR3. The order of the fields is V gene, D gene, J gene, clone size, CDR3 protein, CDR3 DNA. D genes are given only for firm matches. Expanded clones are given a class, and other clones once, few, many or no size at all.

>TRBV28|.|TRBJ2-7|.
CASSLTSPPEQYF
TGTGCCAGCAGTTTGACATCCCCACCCGAGCAGTACTTC
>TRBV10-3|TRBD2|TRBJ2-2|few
CATAGTTLVGELFF
TGTGCCACCGCCGGGACTACCCTAGTCGGGGAGCTGTTTTTT
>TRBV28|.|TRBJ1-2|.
CASSLQIRGGYGYTF
TGTGCCAGCAGTTTGCAAATCAGGGGAGGCTATGGCTACACCTTC
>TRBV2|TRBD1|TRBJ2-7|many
CASIQDRGLYEQYF
TGTGCCAGCATTCAGGACAGGGGACTCTACGAGCAGTACTTC
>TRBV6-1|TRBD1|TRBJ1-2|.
CASSRDRGDYGYTF
TGTGCCAGCAGTAGGGACAGGGGGGACTATGGCTACACCTTC
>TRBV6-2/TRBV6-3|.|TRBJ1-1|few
CASKVGMNTEAFF
TGTGCCAGTAAAGTGGGTATGAACACTGAAGCTTTCTTT
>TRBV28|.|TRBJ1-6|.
CASSFEAFYSPLHF
TGTGCCAGCAGTTTCGAGGCGTTTTATTCACCCCTCCACTTT
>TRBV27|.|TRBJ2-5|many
CASSFTVQETQYF
TGTGCCAGCAGTTTCACAGTGCAAGAGACCCAGTACTTC
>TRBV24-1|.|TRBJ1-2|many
CATSGKGNNYGYTF
TGTGCCACCAGTGGAAAGGGGAATAACTATGGCTACACCTTC
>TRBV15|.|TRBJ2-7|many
CATSRDTGQSYEQCF
TGTGCCACCAGCAGAGATACGGGACAATCCTACGAGCAGTGCTTC
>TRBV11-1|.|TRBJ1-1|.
CASSFIVGRWTEAFF
TGTGCCAGCAGCTTTATTGTTGGGCGATGGACTGAAGCTTTCTTT
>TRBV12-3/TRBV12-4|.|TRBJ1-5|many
CASSLSATANQPQHF
TGTGCCAGCAGTTTATCGGCGACAGCTAATCAGCCCCAGCATTTT
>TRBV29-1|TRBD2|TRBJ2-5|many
CSVSDTSSGSGETQYF
TGCAGCGTCAGCGACACCTCTAGCGGGAGTGGAGAGACCCAGTACTTC
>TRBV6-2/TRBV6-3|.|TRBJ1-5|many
CASSYSPWGESMSNQPQHF
TGTGCCAGCAGTTACTCCCCGTGGGGGGAAAGTATGAGCAATCAGCCCCAGCATTTT
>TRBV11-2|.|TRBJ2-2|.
CASSLGARGNTGELFF
TGTGCCAGCAGCTTAGGTGCCAGGGGCAACACCGGGGAGCTGTTTTTT
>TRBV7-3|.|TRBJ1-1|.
CASSPQGANTEAFF
TGTGCCAGCAGCCCCCAGGGAGCGAACACTGAAGCTTTCTTT
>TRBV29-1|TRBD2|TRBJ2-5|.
CSVEDPWTRETQYF
TGCAGCGTTGAAGATCCCTGGACTAGAGAGACCCAGTACTTC